These T cell receptor beta chains were read from a single sample in a study of blood T cell repertoires in COVID-19. Generated by immunoSEQ multiplex PCR, the TCRdb table keeps only in-frame clones and is missing some. The sample lists about 300,000 clones, roughly 84% occurring once. Sample: peripheral blood. These receptors all stem from a human donor with COVID-19, enrolled during active disease. The donor label of this sample is uncertain. The CDR3 runs from the conserved cysteine through the conserved F or W. The order of the fields is V gene, D gene, J gene, clone size, CDR3 protein, CDR3 DNA. The D gene is left open where the match is weak. Clone size is shown for a subset of rows, as once, few, many or a class of expanded clone.

TRBV5-5	TRBD2	TRBJ2-5	NA	CASSSGLGGKETQYF	TGTGCCAGCAGCTCCGGACTAGGAGGGAAAGAGACCCAGTACTTC
TRBV11-2	TRBD1	TRBJ1-1	NA	CASSPLSTGTTEAFF	TGTGCCAGCAGCCCCTTGTCGACAGGGACTACTGAAGCTTTCTTT
TRBV6-2/TRBV6-3	NA	TRBJ1-2	NA	CASSYTRGVAYGYTF	TGTGCCAGCAGTTACACCAGGGGCGTCGCCTATGGCTACACCTTC
TRBV5-1	NA	TRBJ1-2	NA	CASSQITTGSSGYTF	TGCGCCAGCAGCCAGATTACTACAGGGTCTTCTGGCTACACCTTC
TRBV28	TRBD1	TRBJ1-5	NA	CASSRDRGLKEQPQHF	TGTGCCAGCAGTCGGGACAGGGGGCTTAAGGAGCAGCCCCAGCATTTT
TRBV15	NA	TRBJ2-7	NA	CATSRYSLGSGEQYF	TGTGCCACCAGCAGATACTCCCTGGGGAGCGGCGAGCAGTACTTC
TRBV11-2	TRBD1	TRBJ1-1	NA	CASSFTGGNTEAFF	TGTGCCAGCAGCTTCACAGGGGGGAACACTGAAGCTTTCTTT
TRBV5-1	NA	TRBJ1-2	NA	CASSQGSTNYGYTF	TGCGCCAGCAGCCAGGGATCTACAAACTATGGCTACACCTTC
TRBV28	NA	TRBJ2-5	once	CASSLWSDSQGNQYF	TGTGCCAGCAGTTTATGGTCGGACAGCCAAGGGAACCAGTACTTC
TRBV7-3	TRBD1	TRBJ2-7	NA	CASSSGTGYEQYF	TGTGCCAGCAGTTCCGGGACAGGGTATGAGCAGTACTTC
TRBV28	NA	TRBJ1-3	NA	CASSFSGNTIYF	TGTGCCAGCAGTTTCAGTGGAAACACCATATATTTT
TRBV27	TRBD1	TRBJ2-1	NA	CASRLGQINNEQFF	TGTGCCAGCCGACTGGGACAGATTAACAATGAGCAGTTCTTC
TRBV28	NA	TRBJ1-5	few	CASSTSRRNQPQHF	TGTGCCAGCAGTACCTCCCGGCGGAATCAGCCCCAGCATTTT
TRBV11-2	NA	TRBJ2-1	NA	CASSLSGEQFF	TGTGCCAGCAGCTTATCGGGGGAGCAGTTCTTC
TRBV11-3	NA	TRBJ2-1	NA	CASSLGEPDEQFF	TGTGCCAGCAGCTTAGGAGAGCCCGATGAGCAGTTCTTC
TRBV6-1	NA	TRBJ1-6	NA	CASRGGDGPLHF	TGTGCCAGCAGGGGGGGGGACGGGCCCCTCCACTTT
TRBV10-3	TRBD1	TRBJ1-5	NA	CAISEGTGASRSNQPQHF	TGTGCCATCAGTGAGGGGACAGGAGCCTCACGTAGCAATCAGCCCCAGCATTTT
TRBV25-1	NA	TRBJ1-4	few	CASSEWQGSPSFNEKLFF	TGTGCCAGCAGTGAATGGCAGGGCTCACCATCCTTTAATGAAAAACTGTTTTTT
TRBV28	TRBD1	TRBJ1-1	NA	CASSFRTGPLF	TGTGCCAGCAGTTTTCGGACAGGCCCCTTGTTT
TRBV14	NA	TRBJ2-5	NA	CASSLGRGWQETQYF	TGTGCCAGCAGCCTGGGGAGAGGGTGGCAAGAGACCCAGTACTTC
TRBV6-2/TRBV6-3	TRBD2	TRBJ2-7	NA	CASSYLSGRADYEQYF	TGTGCCAGCAGTTACCTTAGCGGGAGGGCCGACTACGAGCAGTACTTC
TRBV3-1/TRBV3-2	TRBD1	TRBJ2-5	NA	CASSHSDRGETQYF	TGTGCCAGCAGCCACTCGGACAGGGGAGAGACCCAGTACTTC
TRBV29-1	TRBD2	TRBJ2-7	NA	CSVITGTSADYEQYF	TGCAGCGTAATAACCGGGACTAGCGCAGACTACGAGCAGTACTTC
TRBV11-3	NA	TRBJ2-7	NA	CASSPGQRSSYEQYF	TGTGCCAGCAGCCCCGGACAGCGCAGCTCCTACGAGCAGTACTTC
TRBV7-2	NA	TRBJ1-1	NA	CASSLDWARPEAFF	TGTGCCAGCAGCTTAGATTGGGCCCGCCCCGAAGCTTTCTTT
TRBV2	NA	TRBJ1-4	NA	CASSKSRAEKLFF	TGTGCCAGCAGCAAGTCCAGGGCCGAAAAACTGTTTTTT
TRBV9	TRBD2	TRBJ2-1	NA	CASSSGLAQRNNEQFF	TGTGCCAGCAGCTCCGGACTAGCGCAAAGAAACAATGAGCAGTTCTTC
TRBV6-6	NA	TRBJ1-4	NA	CASSLRSTNEKLFF	TGTGCCAGCAGTTTGCGGTCAACTAATGAAAAACTGTTTTTT
TRBV6-2/TRBV6-3	TRBD1	TRBJ1-1	NA	CASSTDRPNHGWGAFF	TGTGCCAGCAGTACGGACAGGCCAAACCATGGCTGGGGAGCTTTCTTT
TRBV19	TRBD2	TRBJ2-7	NA	CASSTRGTSGSYEQYF	TGTGCCAGTAGTACTAGAGGGACTAGCGGTTCCTACGAGCAGTACTTC
TRBV5-1	TRBD1	TRBJ1-1	once	CASSSRTGSVEAFF	TGCGCCAGCAGCTCGAGGACAGGGTCCGTGGAAGCTTTCTTT
TRBV6-5	TRBD1	TRBJ1-1	NA	CASSYGTGYPEAFF	TGTGCCAGCAGTTACGGGACAGGGTACCCTGAAGCTTTCTTT
TRBV10-2	TRBD2	TRBJ2-5	NA	CASSDWGGRDQETQYF	TGCGCCAGCAGTGATTGGGGCGGGAGGGACCAAGAGACCCAGTACTTC
TRBV2	TRBD2	TRBJ2-1	NA	CASSEVGRAYNEQFF	TGTGCCAGCAGTGAAGTCGGGAGGGCCTACAATGAGCAGTTCTTC
TRBV24-1	NA	TRBJ2-7	NA	CATSPGTAIPGTRYEQYF	TGTGCCACCAGTCCCGGGACAGCTATCCCCGGGACTAGGTACGAGCAGTACTTC
TRBV7-9	NA	TRBJ2-1	NA	CASSQPWVGALNEQFF	TGTGCCAGCAGCCAACCGTGGGTGGGAGCTCTCAATGAGCAGTTCTTC
TRBV5-1	NA	TRBJ2-2	NA	CASSLAGSRAGELFF	TGCGCCAGCAGCTTGGCCGGTTCTCGGGCCGGGGAGCTGTTTTTT
TRBV15	TRBD1	TRBJ1-6	NA	CATSRDADRGNSPLHF	TGTGCCACCAGCAGAGATGCCGACAGGGGTAACTCACCCCTCCACTTT
TRBV4-1	NA	TRBJ1-3	many	CASSQASVAGNTIYF	TGCGCCAGCAGCCAAGCATCAGTTGCTGGAAACACCATATATTTT
TRBV18	TRBD1	TRBJ2-2	NA	CASASVGQGNTGELFF	TGTGCCAGCGCATCGGTCGGACAGGGGAACACCGGGGAGCTGTTTTTT
TRBV7-8	NA	TRBJ1-6	NA	CASSLTVSYNSPLHF	TGTGCCAGCAGCTTGACAGTCTCCTATAATTCACCCCTCCACTTT
TRBV19	NA	TRBJ2-6	NA	CASSHPPRVPGANVLTF	TGTGCCAGTAGTCACCCCCCCAGGGTACCTGGGGCCAACGTCCTGACTTTC
TRBV25-1	TRBD2	TRBJ2-1	NA	CASRASGEYNEQFF	TGTGCCAGCAGGGCTAGCGGAGAATACAATGAGCAGTTCTTC
TRBV6-5	NA	TRBJ1-1	NA	CASRDAPLRGTEAFF	TGTGCCAGCAGAGACGCGCCTCTCAGAGGCACTGAAGCTTTCTTT
TRBV20-1	NA	TRBJ1-2	NA	CITAHSYGYTF	TGCATCACAGCTCACAGCTATGGCTACACCTTC
TRBV30	NA	TRBJ1-1	NA	CAWSVSPNTEAFF	TGTGCCTGGAGTGTAAGCCCGAACACTGAAGCTTTCTTT
TRBV7-3	NA	TRBJ2-2	NA	CASSLRNVGVDAGELFF	TGTGCCAGCAGCTTACGCAACGTGGGAGTGGACGCCGGGGAGCTGTTTTTT
TRBV7-2	TRBD2	TRBJ2-4	NA	CASSLLAGLQYF	TGTGCCAGCAGCTTATTAGCGGGTCTTCAGTACTTC
TRBV6-2/TRBV6-3	TRBD2	TRBJ2-7	NA	CASSYDPSGVHHEQYF	TGTGCCAGCAGTTACGACCCTAGCGGGGTTCACCACGAGCAGTACTTC
TRBV7-8	TRBD1	TRBJ1-6	NA	CASSSQGAGQGSPLHF	TGTGCCAGCAGCTCCCAGGGGGCAGGGCAAGGTTCACCCCTCCACTTT
TRBV3-1/TRBV3-2	TRBD1	TRBJ1-3	NA	CASSQDNRNRGIYF	TGTGCCAGCAGCCAAGATAATAGGAACAGGGGCATATATTTT
TRBV12-1	NA	TRBJ2-1	NA	CASSFATSGRAGGNEQFF	TGTGCCAGCAGCTTTGCGACTAGCGGGAGGGCCGGTGGCAATGAGCAGTTCTTC
TRBV4-1	NA	TRBJ2-3	NA	CASSHDGGRTDTQYF	TGCGCCAGCAGCCATGATGGTGGGAGGACAGATACGCAGTATTTT